These 20 T cell receptor beta chains share one sample of origin, sequenced in a study of OX40 agonist ivuxolimab in advanced cancers. The method was immunoSEQ multiplex PCR; TCRdb's version includes in-frame clones alone and lacks a portion of them. The repertoire consists of 60,000 to 90,000 clones, with about 92% occurring once and the leading ten covering roughly 0.38%. Here the sequenced sample was CD4+ or CD8+ T cells sorted from blood, taken in a trial of the OX40 agonist ivuxolimab. These TCRs come from an adult with an advanced solid tumor such as melanoma, head and neck, liver or kidney cancer.

V is TRBV28 and J is TRBJ2-3; D remains unclear. CDR3 length: 14 amino acids. Germline V lookup: CDR1 MDHEN, CDR2 SYDVKM. V was pared by 2 bases and J by 2 bases, with 8 bases between. CDR3 bases: TGTGCCAGCAGTTTAGGTCAGAACACAGATACGCAGTATTTT. Protein sequence: CASSLGQNTDTQYF.

This clone was seen just once. The V call is TRBV7-9, the J call TRBJ2-7, with D maybe TRBD2 (6 bases). Between the trimmed V and J ends, which lost 1 base and 2 bases, there was a span of 18 bases. CDR1 and CDR2 from the germline V gene are SEHNR and FQNEAQ (reference sequence). The CDR3 is 17 residues long. CDR3: CASSLGTPGGGPYEQYF. In nucleotides, the CDR3 is TGTGCCAGCAGCTTAGGAACCCCTGGGGGAGGCCCCTACGAGCAGTACTTC.

This clone turned up a few times. The rearrangement joins TRBV7-9 to TRBJ1-1, with D perhaps TRBD1 (5 bases). V gave up 5 bases and J gave up 1 base, with 8 bases separating them. The CDR3 totals 13 residues. From germline, CDR1 is SEHNR and CDR2 FQNEAQ (reference sequence). CDR3 in amino acids: CASSLDTNTEAFF. The CDR3 DNA is TGTGCCAGCAGCCTGGACACGAACACTGAAGCTTTCTTT.

The chain's CDR3 is CASSWGRGPTDTQYF. The CDR3 DNA is TGCGCCAGCAGCTGGGGCAGGGGACCCACAGATACGCAGTATTTT. The chain combines TRBV5-1 with TRBJ2-3; TRBD1 is a possible D gene (6 bases). CDR1 SGHRS and CDR2 YFSETQ come from the germline V gene. V lost 3 bases, J lost 2 bases, and 13 bases lay in between. The CDR3 is 15 amino acids.

The chain is built from TRBV4-3 and TRBJ2-1; the match to TRBD2 covers 7 bases. Germline V lookup: CDR1 LGHNA, CDR2 YSLEER. The CDR3 consists of 17 residues. Germline trimming cut 2 bases from V and 1 base from J; bases unmatched to any gene: 8. The DNA for the CDR3 is TGCGCCAGCAGCCAACGGTCGGGGGGTGAATCCTACAATGAGCAGTTCTTC. It yields the protein CASSQRSGGESYNEQFF.

V is TRBV19 and J is TRBJ2-3; 8 bases align to TRBD1. The CDR3 extends over 15 amino acids. The germline CDR1 and CDR2 sequences are LNHDA and SQIVND (reference sequence). J gave up 2 bases and V 5 bases, and 6 bases lay outside the gene matches. CDR3 nucleotides: TGTGCCAGTAGTCCTAGGACAGGGTACACAGATACGCAGTATTTT. Its translation is CASSPRTGYTDTQYF.

This chain connects TRBV5-1 to TRBJ2-5; D unclear. V was pared by 4 bases and J by 0 bases, with 1 base between. This CDR3 has 11 amino acids. From germline, CDR1 is SGHRS and CDR2 YFSETQ. As DNA, the CDR3 is TGCGCCAGCAGCAACCAAGAGACCCAGTACTTC. Amino acids: CASSNQETQYF. The full variable domain, rest sourced from reference TRBV5-1 and TRBJ2-5, is KAGVTQTPRYLIKTRGQQVTLSCSPISGHRSVSWYQQTPGQGLQFLFEYFSETQRNKGNFPGRFSGRQFSNSRSEMNVSTLELGDSALYLCASSNQETQYFGPGTRLLVL.

The V and J genes are TRBV6-5 and TRBJ2-3, with D hard to call. The CDR3 is 14 amino acids. Germline V gene lookup returns CDR1 MNHEY and CDR2 SVGAGI. V lost 5 bases to trimming and J lost 4 bases, with 13 bases between them. CDR3: CASSPGSSPDTQYF. The CDR3 coding sequence is TGTGCCAGCAGTCCTGGCAGCTCCCCAGATACGCAGTATTTT.

In its sample, this clone was seen a few times. The chain is built from TRBV5-1 and TRBJ2-2, with a weak D call TRBD2 (5 bases). This CDR3 has 14 residues. V was trimmed by 5 bases and J by 2 bases, leaving 10 bases between them. Germline lookup yields CDR1 SGHRS and CDR2 YFSETQ. This chain's CDR3 is CASRDFLNTGELFF. As DNA, the CDR3 is TGCGCCAGCAGGGACTTCCTCAACACCGGGGAGCTGTTTTTT.

This chain connects TRBV10-3 to TRBJ2-5; possibly TRBD2 for D (7 bases). This CDR3 is 17 amino acids long. Trimming removed 8 bases from V and 3 bases from J, with 25 bases in between. CDR1 is ENHRY and CDR2 is SYGVKD in the germline V gene. The CDR3 region is CAIGGGGAGSQKETQYF. In DNA, the CDR3 is TGTGCCATCGGAGGAGGGGGGGCTGGCAGCCAAAAAGAGACCCAGTACTTC.

The CDR3 region is CASSPPRQGSTDTQYF. The CDR3 region has the DNA TGCGCCAGCAGCCCCCCACGACAGGGAAGCACAGATACGCAGTATTTT. This chain connects TRBV5-1 to TRBJ2-3, with 7 positions matching TRBD1. There are 16 residues in the CDR3. Trimming removed 4 bases from V and 0 bases from J; junction bases left unmatched: 8. From germline, CDR1 is SGHRS and CDR2 YFSETQ.

The rearrangement uses TRBV7-7 and TRBJ2-1; D ambiguous. The germline V gene encodes CDR1 SSHAT and CDR2 FNYEAQ (reference sequence). CDR3 size: 15 residues. The V gene lost 5 bases and the J gene lost 5 bases, with 16 bases spanning the gap. The CDR3 nucleotides are TGTGCCAGCAGCGAAATCGGTGGAAGAAACAATGAGCAGTTCTTC. This gives the protein CASSEIGGRNNEQFF.

The rearrangement joins TRBV5-1 to TRBJ2-5; D gene uncertain. The length of the CDR3 is 14 residues. Trimming pared 3 bases from V and 0 bases from J, leaving 9 bases between. The germline V gene encodes CDR1 SGHRS and CDR2 YFSETQ. This chain's CDR3 is CASSSHGYQETQYF. CDR3 nucleotides: TGCGCCAGCAGCTCCCACGGTTACCAAGAGACCCAGTACTTC.

The CDR3 DNA follows: TGTGCCAGCAGTCTATACACTAGCGGCTACAATGAGCAGTTCTTC. Protein: CASSLYTSGYNEQFF. The V call is TRBV27, the J call TRBJ2-1; 8 nucleotides agree with TRBD2. This CDR3 has 15 residues. The V and J ends lost 5 bases and 3 bases, in that order; junction bases with no gene match: 6. Germline V gene lookup returns CDR1 MNHEY and CDR2 SMNVEV (reference sequence).

This clone was observed once. The V and J genes are TRBV2 and TRBJ2-3, with 11 bases that match TRBD2. The germline V gene encodes CDR1 SNHLY and CDR2 FYNNEI. With V trimmed by 6 bases and J by 8 bases, 13 bases remained unmatched. This CDR3 has 16 amino acids. The CDR3 sequence is CASSPLTSGITITQYF. The CDR3 nucleotides are TGTGCCAGCAGCCCTCTGACTAGCGGGATTACCATTACGCAGTATTTT.

This chain joins TRBV9 and TRBJ2-5; D gene unclear. V was clipped by 0 bases and J by 5 bases, with 11 bases between them. The CDR3 contains 14 residues. Germline V lookup: CDR1 SGDLS, CDR2 YYNGEE. Written as DNA, the CDR3 is TGTGCCAGCAGCGTAGCTTCCGGCTGGGAGACCCAGTACTTC. Translation gives CASSVASGWETQYF.

The J gene is TRBJ1-2, the V gene TRBV9; D call uncertain. The V and J ends lost 5 bases and 2 bases respectively, with 7 bases between them. CDR1 and CDR2 (germline): SGDLS, YYNGEE. The CDR3 contains 12 residues. The chain's CDR3 is CASSSFNYGYTF. CDR3 nucleotides: TGTGCCAGCAGTTCCTTCAACTATGGCTACACCTTC.

The CDR3 region is CASSYSRRGTHYEQYF. CDR3 sequence (DNA): TGTGCCAGCAGTTACTCCCGCAGGGGGACTCACTACGAGCAGTACTTC. The rearrangement uses TRBV6-5 and TRBJ2-7; weak D call: TRBD1 (7 bases). From germline, CDR1 is MNHEY and CDR2 SVGAGI. This CDR3 spans 16 amino acids. Between the trimmed V and J ends, which lost 0 bases and 3 bases, there was a span of 15 bases.

The chain is built from TRBV11-2 and TRBJ2-2; D is ambiguous. CDR1 is SGHAT and CDR2 is FQNNGV in the germline V gene. The CDR3 extends over 13 amino acids. The V end was cut by 2 bases, the J end by 4 bases, with 5 bases between. CDR3: CASSLLGTGELFF. In DNA, the CDR3 is TGTGCCAGCAGCTTACTGGGCACCGGGGAGCTGTTTTTT.

This clone appeared once. The chain uses TRBV7-9 and TRBJ1-6; TRBD1 agrees at 8 bases. Germline V gives CDR1 SEHNR, CDR2 FQNEAQ (reference sequence). The CDR3 is 15 residues long. V shed 5 bases and J 10 bases; nucleotides not matched to a gene: 10. In nucleotides, the CDR3 is TGTGCCAGCAGCCCACGACAGGGGCCCGAGTCACCCCTCCACTTT. As protein: CASSPRQGPESPLHF.